A selection of T cell receptor beta chains follows, all from one sample in a study of blood T cell repertoires in COVID-19. The method was immunoSEQ multiplex PCR; TCRdb's version includes in-frame clones alone and lacks a portion of them. The sample lists over 130,000 clones, over 60% occurring once. The specimen sequenced was peripheral blood. These TCRs come from a woman at least 80 years old with active or convalescent COVID-19. Both conserved end residues are part of each CDR3. D genes are given only for firm matches. Clone size, where shown, is once, few, many, or a class for clones that have expanded.

>.|TRBV2|TRBJ1-4|TRBD1
CASRDLQGAFEKLFF
TGTGCCAGCCGAGATTTACAGGGGGCGTTTGAAAAACTGTTTTTT
>.|TRBV7-3|TRBJ2-1|TRBD1
CASSSQGQSRSNEQFF
TGTGCCAGCAGCTCCCAGGGACAGAGTCGTTCGAATGAGCAGTTCTTC
>.|TRBV9|TRBJ2-3|TRBD1
CASSVAGTGKSDTQYF
TGTGCCAGCAGCGTGGCCGGGACAGGGAAGTCAGATACGCAGTATTTT
>.|TRBV5-4|TRBJ2-5|.
CASSLVGQTQETQYF
TGTGCCAGCAGCTTGGTAGGACAGACCCAAGAGACCCAGTACTTC
>.|TRBV18|TRBJ2-7|.
CASSPRVTYEQYF
TGTGCCAGCTCACCGAGGGTAACCTACGAGCAGTACTTC
>.|TRBV18|TRBJ1-1|.
CASSPLTGSNTEAFF
TGTGCCAGCTCACCACTGACAGGATCGAACACTGAAGCTTTCTTT
>.|TRBV5-1|TRBJ1-1|.
CASSLDPGVNTEAFF
TGCGCCAGCAGCTTGGATCCGGGTGTGAACACTGAAGCTTTCTTT
>once|TRBV6-5|TRBJ1-1|.
CASSYAGAEAFF
TGTGCCAGCAGTTACGCAGGCGCCGAGGCTTTCTTT
>.|TRBV5-1|TRBJ1-3|TRBD1
CASSLDGQGVNTIYF
TGCGCCAGCAGCCTAGATGGCCAGGGGGTAAACACCATATATTTT
>.|TRBV28|TRBJ1-2|.
CASSSVGWSGYTF
TGTGCCAGCAGTTCCGTTGGCTGGAGTGGCTACACCTTC
>once|TRBV5-4|TRBJ2-2|.
CASSLMAGHTGELFF
TGTGCCAGCAGCTTGATGGCAGGGCACACCGGGGAGCTGTTTTTT
>.|TRBV21-1|TRBJ1-1|.
CASSKGFWTGRLTEAFF
TGTGCCAGCAGCAAAGGGTTTTGGACAGGGCGCCTCACTGAAGCTTTCTTT
>.|TRBV4-2|TRBJ1-1|.
CASSQAEGGKNTEAFF
TGTGCCAGCAGCCAAGCGGAGGGAGGGAAAAACACTGAAGCTTTCTTT
>.|TRBV20-1|TRBJ1-1|.
CSASFQGNTEAFF
TGCAGTGCTAGTTTCCAGGGAAACACTGAAGCTTTCTTT
>.|TRBV30|TRBJ1-2|TRBD1
CAWSPGQGKGYTF
TGTGCCTGGAGTCCGGGACAGGGGAAAGGCTACACCTTC
>.|TRBV3-1/TRBV3-2|TRBJ2-2|TRBD1
CASRRSGTGSGTGELFF
TGTGCCAGCAGGCGTTCCGGGACAGGCTCGGGGACCGGGGAGCTGTTTTTT